The source of this T cell receptor (beta chain) is a study of CD8+ T cells in alopecia areata (dated by TCRdb to between 2018 and 2020). Study-level background: Treated patients were enrolled in an open-label pilot trial of oral tofacitinib, 5 to 10 mg twice daily, for moderate-to-severe alopecia areata. High-throughput TCRbeta sequencing was used to examine T cell clonal expansion in alopecia areata in both the C3H/HeJ mouse model and human patients. Human TCRbeta sequencing covered scalp tissue and sorted CD4+ and CD8+ peripheral blood T cells from patchy and totalis/universalis alopecia areata patients and healthy controls. Scalp clonality was compared among normal scalp (n=4), patchy alopecia areata scalp (n=8), and alopecia totalis/universalis scalp (n=8). Tofacitinib-treated patients had biopsies at baseline and at 4 and 24 weeks of treatment, with a later scalp biopsy in several patients. RNA was extracted with the PAXgene miRNA kit for fixed scalp, the miRNeasy kit for PBMCs, and the RNeasy kit for mouse skin. In treated patients, disease severity was measured using the SALT score, which gives the percentage of scalp surface area affected. Tofacitinib was administered for 6 to 18 months, and 6 months of follow-up off drug were then conducted to assess delayed response and recurrence. TCRbeta CDR3 regions were amplified by immunoSEQ multiplex PCR with 35 Vbeta forward and 13 Jbeta reverse primers. Here is what the overall study found, with its caveats: Tofacitinib significantly lowered scalp clonality and the number of expanded CD8+ clones among the top 100 scalp clones. Compared with mice, TCR sequences shared between patients were less clear, possibly partly because of HLA diversity across the patient population. Many expanded lesional clones persisted in scalp and blood during tofacitinib treatment, which may partly explain relapse after stopping treatment. Compared with normal scalp, lesional scalp, particularly in alopecia totalis/universalis, had higher clonality and more expanded CD8+ clones, which suggests antigenic drive. Because the treated cohort was small and had only one nonresponder, larger studies are needed to examine links between baseline CD8+ expansion and response. Resident alphabeta T cells in normal human skin are also sequenced, complicating scalp TCR repertoire analysis, unlike mouse skin dominated by gammadelta T cells.

The germline V gene (reference sequence) provides CDR1 SSHAT and CDR2 FNYEAQ. The cysteine opens and the phenylalanine closes a CDR3 of 15 amino acids. Only the CDR3 portion is preserved as DNA: 45 bases, with reading frame beginning at the first base. What this sample's time point label stands for: less than five weeks on oral tofacitinib. Explained via the paper, the treatment or condition label denotes: oral pan-JAK inhibitor, 5-10 mg twice daily. From alopecia areata patients, peripheral blood was collected along with lesional scalp punch biopsies. PBMCs were separated by density centrifugation and stained for CD3, CD4 and CD8, after which CD4+ and CD8+ T cells were sorted on a FACSAria. To prepare the library, the immunoSEQ multiplex PCR assay was applied. To provide template for TCR sequencing, every sample had RNA extracted and reverse transcribed into cDNA. SuperScript III was used to make first-strand cDNA, primed with a 2:1 mix of oligo-dT and random hexamers. A synthetic immune receptor repertoire was used to assess amplification bias, and residual bias was removed computationally. The study's own analysis went as follows. After raw reads were preprocessed to remove errors, the CDR3 was defined following IMGT conventions as running from the conserved cysteine to phenylalanine. Clonality was computed by normalizing Shannon entropy by log2 of the number of productive unique TCRs and subtracting the result from 1. Scalp TCRbeta sequences were cross-referenced with sorted blood CD4 and CD8 repertoires so that the CD4 or CD8 identity of scalp clones could be inferred. TCRdb holds this immuneACCESS table with in-frame rearrangements only. Some clones are missing; in checked studies, unresolved V genes explain under half, and the rest has no known cause. V, J and clone size derive from that table, while D and trimming were established from the DNA sequence. This sample comprises about 190,000 clones, roughly three fifths of them detected only once. The top ten constitute approximately 0.69% of the sample.

In regard to this clone: Its antigen is currently not known. Compared with germline, one end of the junction differs, possibly owing to a read error.

The sample in question was CD4+ T cells sorted from blood, obtained at week 4, from a patient treated with tofacitinib. Rearrangement joined TRBV7-7 to TRBJ2-4; TRBD2 is possibly the D segment (6 matching bases). The sequence came from a human donor with alopecia areata. The CDR3 protein: CASSSPGKWGDIQYF. The DNA sequence is given as TGTGCTAGCAGCTCTCCAGGGAAATGGGGGGACATTCAGTACTTC. The entire variable domain, with the stretches around the CDR3 drawn from the reference TRBV7-7 and TRBJ2-4 proteins, is GAGVSQSPRYKVTKRGQDVTLRCDPISSHATLYWYQQALGQGPEFLTYFNYEAQPDKSGLPSDRFSAERPEGSISTLTIQRTEQRDSAMYRCASSSPGKWGDIQYFGAGTRLSVL.